The 3 T cell receptor beta chains in this list originate from one sample, sequenced in a study of shared T cell receptors in the human thymus. Clones were sequenced by immunoSEQ multiplex PCR, and TCRdb holds only the in-frame ones, with some missing. The sample has about 660,000 clones; around 87% are singletons. The same data also contributed to another study, on human thymus T cells.

The specimen was thymocytes. The origin of the receptors is a boy under two years old with a congenital heart defect.

This rearrangement joins TRBV28 to TRBJ2-3; TRBD2 might be the D (5 bases). Germline CDR1 and CDR2: MDHEN and SYDVKM. This CDR3 region has 17 residues. With 6 bases removed from V and 2 bases from J, the gap between germline ends came to 21 bases. The CDR3 sequence: CASSSSRRTPLTDTQYF. The CDR3, as DNA: TGTGCCAGCAGCTCAAGTAGGAGGACCCCTCTCACAGATACGCAGTATTTT. Full variable domain (remainder filled in from reference TRBV28 and TRBJ2-3): DVKVTQSSRYLVKRTGEKVFLECVQDMDHENMFWYRQDPGLGLRLIYFSYDVKMKEKGDIPEGYSVSREKKERFSLILESASTNQTSMYLCASSSSRRTPLTDTQYFGPGTRLTVL.

J is TRBJ1-5 and V is TRBV7-8, with TRBD1 identical over 9 bases. Losses at the gene ends were 2 bases for V and 5 bases for J; bases not matched to a gene: 16. The CDR3 runs 19 residues. Germline lookup yields CDR1 SGHVS and CDR2 FQNEAQ. The CDR3 loop is CASSLKGWDRVIGHQPQHF. The CDR3, as DNA: TGTGCCAGCAGCTTAAAGGGTTGGGACAGGGTAATAGGTCATCAGCCCCAGCATTTT.

The chain combines TRBV10-3 with TRBJ2-3, with 9 nucleotides matching TRBD2. CDR3 length equals 13 residues. CDR1 and CDR2 from the germline V gene are ENHRY and SYGVKD. V dropped 5 bases and J dropped 6; count of bases not matched to a gene: 3. The CDR3 loop is CAISWTSADTQYF. The CDR3 DNA follows: TGTGCCATCAGTTGGACTAGCGCGGATACGCAGTATTTT.